This T cell receptor (beta chain) was observed in a study of T-cell reconstitution after alpha-beta-depleted transplantation in children. Unique molecular identifiers featured in how the TCRbeta library was prepared. TCRdb redid the calling of the PCR reads with MiXCR, one entry per CDR3 protein. Seen here are over 150,000 distinct CDR3 sequences, roughly 7.5% observed once, and the top ten hold roughly 3%. With 3 bases removed from V and 4 bases from J, the gap between germline ends came to 9 bases. Germline-derived CDR1 and CDR2 are SGHTA and FQGNSA. The CDR3 contains 14 residues. The material was PBMCs from the stem cell graft donor, obtained from the stem cell graft. The chain combines TRBV7-2 with TRBJ2-2; D is perhaps TRBD2 (6 bases). The clonotype comes from a human donor who donated a stem cell graft to a child with Wiskott-Aldrich syndrome. CDR3 DNA: TGTGCCAGCAGCTTTATGGGGGGCACCGGGGAGCTGTTTTTT. Translation gives CASSFMGGTGELFF. The full variable domain, in which reference TRBV7-2 and TRBJ2-2 provide the parts outside the CDR3, is GAGVSQSPSNKVTEKGKDVELRCDPISGHTALYWYRQSLGQGLEFLIYFQGNSAPDKSGLPSDRFSAERTGGSVSTLTIQRTQQEDSAVYLCASSFMGGTGELFFGEGSRLTVL.